This T cell receptor beta chain was retrieved from a study of glioma-infiltrating T cells after dendritic cell vaccination. Of note for this clone: What it binds is not known.

Noted time point: after dendritic cell vaccination, including at tumor progression/relapse. No glioblastoma patient carried an isocitrate dehydrogenase mutation. Blood PBMC samples: pre-vaccination, two weeks post third vaccination, and at tumor progression. Germline CDR1 SGHRS, CDR2 YFSETQ. V was trimmed by 4 bases and J by 1 base, leaving 11 bases between them. The CDR3 totals 15 residues. The immunoSEQ assay amplified TCRB CDR3 from up to about 2 ug DNA. Generated by immunoSEQ multiplex PCR, the TCRdb table keeps only in-frame clones and is missing some. The sample records approximately 93,000 clones, 75% to 90% being singletons. General observations from the study: Longer survival after dendritic cell vaccination followed higher pretreatment TIL content.

Sequenced here: blood, sampled after dendritic cell vaccination. The chain joins TRBV5-1 to TRBJ1-4, with D hard to call. The TCR sequence derives from a human donor with glioblastoma. CDR3 protein: CASSRVSGTNEKLFF. DNA for the CDR3: TGCGCCAGCAGCCGGGTCTCGGGAACTAATGAAAAACTGTTTTTT.